The 25 T cell receptor beta chains in this list originate from one sample, sequenced in a study of CD8 T cell repertoires and HIV-1 epitope variants. Antigens for these TCRs are unknown. Some clones are missing from TCRdb's copy, which holds only in-frame ones; the method was immunoSEQ multiplex PCR. Of thousands of clones listed, roughly 70% are singletons. Sequencing was done on a sample of cultured CD8+ T cells derived from PBMCs. These receptors were taken from a male donor with HIV.

This chain links TRBV7-3 with TRBJ2-1; 7 bases line up with TRBD1. The V segment lost 2 bases and the J segment 0 bases; nucleotides outside the gene matches: 4. CDR1 and CDR2 (germline): SGHTA, FQGTGA. The CDR3 is made up of 16 amino acids. The CDR3 DNA reads as TGTGCCAGCAGCTTAGGGACAGCCAGCTCCTACAATGAGCAGTTCTTC. It translates to CASSLGTASSYNEQFF.

This clone was detected only once. The chain recombines TRBV4-1 with TRBJ1-1; D is undetermined. CDR1 MGHRA and CDR2 YSYEKL come from the germline V gene. CDR3 length equals 13 residues. The V gene lost 1 base and the J gene lost 0 bases, with 3 bases spanning the gap. CDR3 nucleotides: TGCGCCAGCAGCCAAGTAGTGAACACTGAAGCTTTCTTT. Its protein is CASSQVVNTEAFF.

The chain has TRBV29-1 and TRBJ2-5, with 8 bases matching TRBD1. This CDR3 is 11 amino acids long. V dropped 6 bases and J dropped 4; count of bases not matched to a gene: 1. Germline CDR1 SQVTM, CDR2 ANQGSEA. CDR3 nucleotide sequence: TGCAGCGTCAGGGGGCGAGAGACCCAGTACTTC. Its protein is CSVRGRETQYF.

The rearrangement links TRBV28 to TRBJ2-7; D call uncertain. CDR1 and CDR2 (germline): MDHEN, SYDVKM. The V and J ends lost 5 bases and 7 bases respectively, with 15 bases between them. This CDR3 contains 13 residues. As DNA, the CDR3 is TGTGCCAGCAGTCCGCTACTCCTGGGGGAGCAGTACTTC. Translation: CASSPLLLGEQYF.

This clone was counted between two and nine times. The chain joins TRBV28 to TRBJ2-7; D is unresolved. The CDR3 length is 13 residues. V was pared by 2 bases and J by 4 bases, with 9 bases between. Per the germline V gene, CDR1 is MDHEN and CDR2 is SYDVKM. The CDR3 DNA is TGTGCCAGCAGTTTACTGCCCAGGTACGAGCAGTACTTC. It specifies CASSLLPRYEQYF.

V gene TRBV19 combines with J gene TRBJ2-7; D might be TRBD2 (6 bases). Trimming removed 3 bases from V and 3 bases from J, with 9 bases in between. Per the germline V gene, CDR1 is LNHDA and CDR2 is SQIVND (reference sequence). The CDR3 runs 13 residues. CDR3 nucleotide sequence: TGTGCCAGTAGTATCTCCGGGAGCTACGAGCAGTACTTC. It translates to CASSISGSYEQYF.

This clone was observed a handful of times. The chain is built from TRBV6-5 and TRBJ1-2, with 11 bases identical to TRBD1. Germline V gene lookup returns CDR1 MNHEY and CDR2 SVGAGI. The CDR3 has 14 residues. V was pared by 5 bases and J by 10 bases, with 9 bases of the junction left unmatched. For the CDR3, the DNA is TGTGCCAGCAGTGGGACAGGGGGGAGGCGTGACTACACCTTC. This codes for CASSGTGGRRDYTF.

V usage is TRBV19 and J usage is TRBJ2-6, with unresolved D. V was cut by 1 base and J by 2 bases, with 9 bases left in between. Germline-derived CDR1 and CDR2 are LNHDA and SQIVND (reference sequence). The CDR3 extends over 16 amino acids. The CDR3 nucleotides are TGTGCCAGTAGTATAGTCCCAGGTCCTGGGGCCAACGTCCTGACTTTC. Translating it yields CASSIVPGPGANVLTF.

The rearrangement joins TRBV15 to TRBJ1-1; D ambiguous. Trimming pared 6 bases from V and 6 bases from J, leaving 11 bases between. The CDR3 length is 12 residues. From germline, CDR1 is LNHNV and CDR2 YYDKDF (reference sequence). CDR3: CATRQAGSEAFF. In DNA form, the CDR3 reads TGTGCCACCAGGCAGGCCGGTTCTGAAGCTTTCTTT.

This clone was seen a handful of times. The V gene is TRBV7-3, the J gene TRBJ1-5; 9 positions agree with TRBD1. The CDR3 runs to 15 residues. Trimming at V came to 6 bases and at J to 1 base, leaving 4 bases not matched to a gene. Germline V gene sequence: CDR1 SGHTA, CDR2 FQGTGA. The CDR3 coding sequence is TGTGCCAGCAGACCCGGGACAGGGAGCAATCAGCCCCAGCATTTT. It encodes CASRPGTGSNQPQHF.

This clone was observed a single time. V gene TRBV7-8 combines with J gene TRBJ2-5; the D gene is possibly TRBD2 (6 bases). Trimming took 5 bases from V and 1 from J, leaving 14 bases between them. Germline V gene data show CDR1 as SGHVS and CDR2 as FQNEAQ. The CDR3 runs to 15 residues. CDR3 nucleotides: TGTGCCAGCAGCCCAAGGAGGGGATTCCAAGAGACCCAGTACTTC. This codes for CASSPRRGFQETQYF.

This chain uses TRBV4-3 with TRBJ1-2; TRBD1 is a possible D gene (5 bases). The CDR3 is 15 residues long. V shed 0 bases and J shed 0 bases, with 8 bases lying between them. Germline V CDR1 and CDR2: LGHNA, YSLEER. The chain's CDR3 is CASSQEGGPNYGYTF. CDR3 nucleotide sequence: TGCGCCAGCAGCCAAGAGGGGGGTCCTAACTATGGCTACACCTTC.

The chain recombines TRBV13 with TRBJ1-1, with a tentative D call TRBD1 (6 bases). The CDR3 is 12 residues long. Germline CDR1 reads PRHDT; CDR2 reads FYEKMQ (reference sequence). V lost 0 bases to trimming and J lost 9 bases, with 8 bases between them. CDR3 sequence (DNA): TGTGCCAGCAGCTTAGGTGACAGGAAAGCTTTCTTT. Amino acids: CASSLGDRKAFF.

This sequence joins TRBV6-6 and TRBJ2-2; D gene uncertain. Trimming removed 0 bases from V and 6 bases from J, with 5 bases in between. Germline CDR1 and CDR2: MNHNY and SVGAGI (reference sequence). The CDR3 covers 13 residues. This chain's CDR3 is CASSYSGPGELFF. The CDR3 DNA reads TGTGCCAGCAGTTACTCGGGCCCCGGGGAGCTGTTTTTT.

The CDR3 bases are TGTGCCAGCAGCTATTCCGGGACAATCGGCGAGCAGTACTTC. This gives the protein CASSYSGTIGEQYF. V usage is TRBV5-5 and J usage is TRBJ2-7, with D possibly matching TRBD1 (6 bases). Trimming took 3 bases from V and 6 from J, leaving 16 bases between them. Germline CDR1 reads SGHKS; CDR2 reads YYEKEE (reference sequence). CDR3 size: 14 residues.

There are a few counts of this clone. The chain links TRBV7-9 to TRBJ1-1, with D uncertain. Germline CDR1 and CDR2: SEHNR and FQNEAQ (reference sequence). The V and J ends lost 1 base and 5 bases respectively, with 2 bases between them. The CDR3 sequence is 11 residues long. The CDR3 loop reads CASSLDTEAFF. CDR3 bases: TGTGCCAGCAGCTTAGATACTGAAGCTTTCTTT.

The chain links TRBV5-1 to TRBJ2-1; 10 positions match TRBD2. Trimming cost V 1 base and J 5 bases; bases outside gene matches: 12. Germline CDR1 SGHRS, CDR2 YFSETQ. The CDR3 has 18 residues. As DNA, the CDR3 is TGCGCCAGCAGCTTGCGAGCGGGAGGGCAACTTGTAAACAATGAGCAGTTCTTC. Its protein product is CASSLRAGGQLVNNEQFF. The full variable domain, completed using reference TRBV5-1 and TRBJ2-1, is KAGVTQTPRYLIKTRGQQVTLSCSPISGHRSVSWYQQTPGQGLQFLFEYFSETQRNKGNFPGRFSGRQFSNSRSEMNVSTLELGDSALYLCASSLRAGGQLVNNEQFFGPGTRLTVL.

The chain has TRBV7-9 and TRBJ1-2; D remains ambiguous. CDR1 SEHNR and CDR2 FQNEAQ come from the germline V gene (reference sequence). Trimming shortened V by 5 bases and J by 6 bases, and 22 bases separated the two germline ends. The length of the CDR3 is 16 residues. The CDR3 DNA reads TGTGCCAGCAGCCACGCCGGAGTGGTTGGGCAAGATGGCTACACCTTC. Amino acids: CASSHAGVVGQDGYTF.

The table lists this clone with a few counts. The V and J genes are TRBV5-6 and TRBJ1-6; unclear D gene. Germline assignment: CDR1 SGHDT and CDR2 YYEEEE. V lost 2 bases and J 8 bases, leaving 11 bases between the germline ends. This CDR3 comprises 14 residues. Written as DNA, the CDR3 is TGTGCCAGCAGCTTATGGGAGGAGGATTCACCCCTCCACTTT. It translates to CASSLWEEDSPLHF.

The rearrangement uses TRBV28 and TRBJ2-1; D gene uncertain. The CDR3 has 12 residues. Trimming cost V 3 bases and J 6 bases, with 6 bases left between them. Germline V gene data show CDR1 as MDHEN and CDR2 as SYDVKM. The CDR3 coding sequence is TGTGCCAGCAGTTTGCCGATCAATGAGCAGTTCTTC. Its translation is CASSLPINEQFF.

The rearrangement joins TRBV9 to TRBJ2-1; 7 bases match TRBD2. Looked up from germline, CDR1 is SGDLS and CDR2 is YYNGEE. V lost 3 bases and J lost 7; bases outside the gene matches: 7. The CDR3 loop spans 14 amino acids. The CDR3 protein is CASSAGAGWNEQFF. CDR3 sequence (DNA): TGTGCCAGCAGCGCCGGAGCGGGGTGGAATGAGCAGTTCTTC.

The chain has TRBV5-1 and TRBJ2-5, with a weak D call TRBD2 (6 bases). Germline CDR1 and CDR2: SGHRS and YFSETQ. This CDR3 comprises 15 residues. The ends were cut back, 0 bases at V and 2 bases at J, with 11 bases in the middle. The CDR3 here is CASSLGASEQETQYF. CDR3 in DNA: TGCGCCAGCAGCTTGGGGGCTAGCGAACAAGAGACCCAGTACTTC.

This clone has more than one count but fewer than ten. The chain is built from TRBV4-1 and TRBJ2-1, with D tentatively TRBD2 (5 bases). There are 14 residues in the CDR3. Trimming cost V 0 bases and J 3 bases, with 6 bases left between them. Germline values: CDR1 MGHRA, CDR2 YSYEKL. The CDR3 DNA reads as TGCGCCAGCAGCCAAGAAAGCGGCTACAATGAGCAGTTCTTC. Translating gives CASSQESGYNEQFF.

In its sample, this clone was seen a few times. This chain links TRBV2 with TRBJ2-7; D may correspond to TRBD1 or TRBD2 (5 bases each). The CDR3 spans 14 residues. The V end lost 9 bases, the J end lost 7 bases, and 22 bases lay between the germline ends. The germline CDR1 and CDR2 sequences are SNHLY and FYNNEI. CDR3: CARWDVKKPREQYF. The CDR3 nucleotides are TGTGCCAGATGGGACGTTAAAAAACCACGGGAGCAGTACTTC.

This sequence joins TRBV14 and TRBJ1-2; 9 bases fit TRBD1. This CDR3 comprises 15 residues. Unmatched junction bases numbered 4, after V lost 0 bases and J lost 5 bases. CDR1 is SGHDN and CDR2 is FVKESK in the germline V gene. This CDR3 is CASSQDPGTGYGYTF. DNA for the CDR3: TGTGCCAGCAGCCAAGACCCCGGGACAGGGTATGGCTACACCTTC.